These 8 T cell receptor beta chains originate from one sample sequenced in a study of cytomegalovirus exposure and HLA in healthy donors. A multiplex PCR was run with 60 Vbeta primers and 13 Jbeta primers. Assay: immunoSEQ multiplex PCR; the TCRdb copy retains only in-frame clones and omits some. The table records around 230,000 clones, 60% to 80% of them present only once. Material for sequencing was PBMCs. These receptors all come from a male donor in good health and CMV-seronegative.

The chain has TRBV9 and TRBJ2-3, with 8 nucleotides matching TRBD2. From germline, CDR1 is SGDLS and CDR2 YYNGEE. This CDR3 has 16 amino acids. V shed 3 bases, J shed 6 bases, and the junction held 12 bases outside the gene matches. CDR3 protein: CASSGIGLAGSDTQYF. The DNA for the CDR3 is TGTGCCAGCAGCGGAATAGGGTTAGCGGGATCCGATACGCAGTATTTT.

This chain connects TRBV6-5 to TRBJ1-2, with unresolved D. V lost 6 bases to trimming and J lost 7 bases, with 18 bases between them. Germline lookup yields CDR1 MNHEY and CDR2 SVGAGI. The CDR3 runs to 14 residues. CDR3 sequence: CASRPPLVEGGYTF. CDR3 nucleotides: TGTGCCAGCAGGCCTCCTCTTGTTGAGGGTGGCTACACCTTC.

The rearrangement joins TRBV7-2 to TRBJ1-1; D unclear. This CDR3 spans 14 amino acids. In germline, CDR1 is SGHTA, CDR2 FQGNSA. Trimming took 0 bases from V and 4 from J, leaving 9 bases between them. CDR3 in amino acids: CASSLAHSATEAFF. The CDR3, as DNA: TGTGCCAGCAGCTTAGCGCACAGTGCCACTGAAGCTTTCTTT.

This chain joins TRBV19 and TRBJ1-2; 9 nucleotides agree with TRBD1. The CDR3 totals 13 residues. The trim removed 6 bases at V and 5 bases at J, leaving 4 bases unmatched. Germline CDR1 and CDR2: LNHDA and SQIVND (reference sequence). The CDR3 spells CASSRQGGYGYTF. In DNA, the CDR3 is TGTGCCAGTAGCCGACAGGGGGGGTATGGCTACACCTTC.

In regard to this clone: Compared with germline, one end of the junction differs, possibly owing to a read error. CDR3 in amino acids: CASSPYKSRAPNIEAFF. CDR3 DNA sequence: TGTGCCAGCAGCCCCTACAAATCCAGGGCACCGAACATTGAAGCTTTCTTT. The chain employs TRBV7-2 and TRBJ1-1; possible D gene TRBD1, 5 bases. Germline V gene lookup returns CDR1 SGHTA and CDR2 FQGNSA. This CDR3 spans 17 amino acids.

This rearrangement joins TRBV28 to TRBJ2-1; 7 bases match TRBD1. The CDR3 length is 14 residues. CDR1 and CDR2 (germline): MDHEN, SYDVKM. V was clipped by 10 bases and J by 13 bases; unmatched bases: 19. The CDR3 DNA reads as TGTGCCATAGGGGGCCCACGCCGGGATATGACCCAGTTCTTC. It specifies CAIGGPRRDMTQFF.

The chain's CDR3 is CASSLTLDRTDGELFF. DNA for the CDR3: TGTGCCAGCAGCTTAACCCTCGACAGGACCGACGGGGAGCTGTTTTTT. This chain joins TRBV7-8 and TRBJ2-2, with a weak D call TRBD1 (6 bases). This CDR3 spans 16 amino acids. CDR1 and CDR2 from the germline V gene are SGHVS and FQNEAQ. V was trimmed by 2 bases and J by 7 bases, leaving 17 bases between them.

CDR3 coding DNA: TGTGCCAGCACACAGGGAATGGTTCAGCCCCAGCATTTT. This encodes CASTQGMVQPQHF. The chain couples TRBV6-6 to TRBJ1-5; possibly TRBD1 for D (6 bases). Germline lookup yields CDR1 MNHNY and CDR2 SVGAGI (reference sequence). The V and J ends lost 7 bases and 6 bases respectively, with 13 bases between them. This CDR3 is 13 amino acids long.